The rows below give T cell receptor beta chains drawn from one sample of a study of PD-1 blockade in classical Hodgkin lymphoma. The repertoire was sequenced with immunoSEQ multiplex PCR; TCRdb's copy has only in-frame clones and lacks some. The sample contains tens of thousands of clones, about four fifths of which appear only once. The sequencing here drew on peripheral blood mononuclear cells (PBMCs), taken before the fourth cycle of nivolumab. The receptors stem from a human donor with classical Hodgkin lymphoma. Both conserved end residues are part of each CDR3. The D gene is left open where the match is weak. Size tells how often a clone was seen (once, few, many) or the class of an expanded clone, and some rows leave it out.

NA | TRBJ2-1 | TRBV6-6 | few | CASSRPYNEQFF | TGTGCCAGCAGTCGTCCCTACAATGAGCAGTTCTTC
TRBD1 | TRBJ1-1 | TRBV11-2 | NA | CASSFGTGGGLVKGEAFF | TGTGCCAGCAGCTTCGGGACAGGGGGCGGTTTAGTTAAGGGTGAAGCTTTCTTT
TRBD1 | TRBJ2-3 | TRBV28 | few | CASRPGQGGNTQYF | TGTGCCAGCAGACCGGGACAGGGTGGGAATACGCAGTATTTT
NA | TRBJ2-7 | TRBV7-2 | NA | CASSLGRGTYEQYF | TGTGCCAGCAGCCTTGGGAGAGGTACCTACGAGCAGTACTTC
TRBD2 | TRBJ2-2 | TRBV9 | NA | CASSVGTSGRGTGELFF | TGTGCCAGCAGCGTAGGGACTAGCGGGAGGGGGACCGGGGAGCTGTTTTTT
TRBD2 | TRBJ2-4 | TRBV2 | NA | CASSELIAGGYKNIQYF | TGTGCCAGCAGTGAATTAATAGCGGGGGGCTACAAAAACATTCAGTACTTC
NA | TRBJ2-5 | TRBV20-1 | NA | CSASPFETQYF | TGCAGTGCTAGCCCTTTCGAGACCCAGTACTTC
NA | TRBJ1-5 | TRBV30 | NA | CAWSVGEAQHF | TGTGCCTGGAGTGTCGGAGAGGCCCAGCATTTT
NA | TRBJ2-7 | TRBV6-1 | NA | CASSEARQPYEQYF | TGTGCCAGCAGTGAAGCGCGGCAGCCCTACGAGCAGTACTTC
TRBD2 | TRBJ2-7 | TRBV9 | NA | CASSVAGGRYEQYF | TGTGCCAGCAGCGTCGCGGGAGGGCGATACGAGCAGTACTTC
NA | TRBJ1-1 | TRBV7-3 | NA | CASSLQLNTEAFF | TGTGCCAGCAGCCTACAGCTGAACACTGAAGCTTTCTTT
NA | TRBJ2-5 | TRBV7-9 | once | CASSIPDIPNHQETQYF | TGTGCCAGCAGCATACCGGACATCCCTAACCACCAAGAGACCCAGTACTTC
NA | TRBJ2-2 | TRBV2 | NA | CASSEYSLVTSRELFF | TGTGCCAGCAGTGAATACTCATTAGTAACTTCTCGGGAGCTGTTTTTT
NA | TRBJ2-6 | TRBV27 | NA | CASRQGRGANVLTF | TGTGCCAGCAGGCAGGGGAGAGGGGCCAACGTCCTGACTTTC
NA | TRBJ1-2 | TRBV2 | NA | CASSEALMPHTF | TGTGCCAGCAGTGAAGCTTTGATGCCTCACACCTTC
TRBD1 | TRBJ1-4 | TRBV7-9 | NA | CASRRTGSEKLFF | TGTGCCAGCAGACGGACAGGGAGCGAAAAACTGTTTTTT
NA | TRBJ2-2 | TRBV19 | NA | CASSPWAKANTGELFF | TGTGCCAGTAGTCCCTGGGCGAAAGCGAACACCGGGGAGCTGTTTTTT
NA | TRBJ2-2 | TRBV5-6 | NA | CASSLEQGLSTGELFF | TGTGCCAGCAGCTTGGAACAGGGATTAAGCACCGGGGAGCTGTTTTTT
NA | TRBJ2-7 | TRBV28 | NA | CASGRDVGGALNEQYF | TGTGCCAGCGGGCGCGACGTGGGGGGGGCGCTGAACGAGCAGTACTTC
TRBD2 | TRBJ2-7 | TRBV7-2 | NA | CASSPGLAGGIAYEQYF | TGTGCCAGCAGCCCCGGACTAGCGGGAGGGATCGCCTACGAGCAGTACTTC
NA | TRBJ2-3 | TRBV5-1 | NA | CASSLGAETDTQYF | TGCGCCAGCAGCTTAGGAGCGGAAACAGATACGCAGTATTTT
NA | TRBJ1-1 | TRBV18 | NA | CASSPQENTEAFF | TGTGCCAGCTCACCTCAGGAGAACACTGAAGCTTTCTTT
NA | TRBJ2-1 | TRBV6-5 | NA | CASSYHPGSSYNEQFF | TGTGCCAGCAGTTACCATCCGGGGAGCTCCTACAATGAGCAGTTCTTC
NA | TRBJ1-1 | TRBV10-3 | NA | CAISETGTNTEAFF | TGTGCCATCAGTGAGACAGGGACGAACACTGAAGCTTTCTTT
TRBD1 | TRBJ2-4 | TRBV11-2 | NA | CASSFGGQGRFQYF | TGTGCCAGCAGCTTCGGGGGACAGGGAAGATTTCAGTACTTC
NA | TRBJ2-5 | TRBV7-9 | NA | CASSLGGTEETQYF | TGTGCCAGCAGCCTAGGAGGGACAGAAGAGACCCAGTACTTC
NA | TRBJ1-5 | TRBV28 | few | CASSGRVGNQPQHF | TGTGCCAGCAGTGGCAGGGTGGGCAATCAGCCCCAGCATTTT
NA | TRBJ2-3 | TRBV2 | once | CASSNRDPLTDTQYF | TGTGCCAGCAGTAACAGGGACCCCCTTACAGATACGCAGTATTTT
NA | TRBJ2-7 | TRBV6-5 | NA | CASTQTGERDEQYF | TGTGCCAGCACCCAGACGGGGGAAAGGGACGAGCAGTACTTC
NA | TRBJ1-2 | TRBV27 | NA | CASSSSTAYYGYTF | TGTGCCAGCAGTTCATCAACAGCGTACTATGGCTACACCTTC
NA | TRBJ1-1 | TRBV4-1 | NA | CASSQGLATENTEAFF | TGCGCCAGCAGCCAAGGACTGGCGACAGAGAACACTGAAGCTTTCTTT
TRBD2 | TRBJ2-7 | TRBV7-9 | NA | CASSWTTSGRFGEQYF | TGTGCCAGCAGCTGGACGACTAGCGGGAGGTTTGGGGAGCAGTACTTC
NA | TRBJ2-1 | TRBV11-3 | NA | CASRKDGGQEQFF | TGTGCCAGCAGAAAAGATGGAGGACAGGAGCAGTTCTTC
NA | TRBJ1-1 | TRBV5-1 | few | CASSLRGIVNTEAFF | TGCGCCAGCAGCTTGAGGGGTATCGTGAACACTGAAGCTTTCTTT
NA | TRBJ1-1 | TRBV18 | NA | CASSPPDRGGAFF | TGTGCCAGCTCACCACCGGACCGGGGGGGAGCTTTCTTT
NA | TRBJ2-3 | TRBV11-1 | NA | CASSFGGDTQYF | TGTGCCAGCAGCTTTGGAGGGGATACGCAGTATTTT
TRBD1 | TRBJ2-7 | TRBV11-3 | NA | CASSRYSGTGSYEQYF | TGTGCCAGCAGCCGATACTCCGGGACAGGTTCCTACGAGCAGTACTTC
TRBD1 | TRBJ1-3 | TRBV5-5 | NA | CASSGDRALSGNTIYF | TGTGCCAGCAGCGGGGACAGGGCTCTCTCTGGAAACACCATATATTTT
NA | TRBJ2-2 | TRBV5-1 | NA | CASSYAENTGELFF | TGCGCCAGCAGCTACGCCGAGAACACCGGGGAGCTGTTTTTT
NA | TRBJ2-2 | TRBV19 | few | CASSIDLGLGELFF | TGTGCCAGTAGTATAGATCTGGGGCTCGGGGAGCTGTTTTTT
NA | TRBJ2-1 | TRBV4-1 | NA | CASSQDGNEQFF | TGCGCCAGCAGCCAAGATGGGAATGAGCAGTTCTTC
TRBD2 | TRBJ2-2 | TRBV5-1 | many | CASQQASGDPGELFF | TGCGCCAGCCAACAGGCTAGCGGTGACCCCGGGGAGCTGTTTTTT
NA | TRBJ2-5 | TRBV7-7 | medium-sized | CASSLGQETQYF | TGTGCTAGCAGCTTAGGTCAAGAGACCCAGTACTTC
TRBD2 | TRBJ2-3 | TRBV6-1 | NA | CASSQQREMTDTQYF | TGTGCCAGCAGCCAGCAGCGGGAGATGACAGATACGCAGTATTTT
NA | TRBJ2-5 | TRBV5-1 | once | CASSSNSPGVGETQYF | TGCGCCAGCAGCTCGAACTCACCAGGGGTCGGTGAGACCCAGTACTTC
TRBD1 | TRBJ1-4 | TRBV18 | NA | CASSPQPGTGSEKLFF | TGTGCCAGCTCACCACAACCTGGGACAGGGAGTGAAAAACTGTTTTTT
NA | TRBJ1-5 | TRBV4-1 | once | CASSPLPGNQPQHF | TGCGCCAGCAGCCCTCTTCCGGGAAATCAGCCCCAGCATTTT
NA | TRBJ2-7 | TRBV29-1 | few | CSVGGEYEQYF | TGCAGCGTTGGGGGAGAGTACGAGCAGTACTTC
NA | TRBJ2-7 | TRBV6-5 | NA | CASSYSSGEQYF | TGTGCCAGCAGTTACTCGAGTGGCGAGCAGTACTTC
TRBD2 | TRBJ2-4 | TRBV7-2 | once | CASSMIAGGLNIQYF | TGTGCCAGCAGCATGATAGCGGGGGGACTAAACATTCAGTACTTC
TRBD2 | TRBJ2-3 | TRBV18 | NA | CASSAAGGPRDTQYF | TGTGCCAGCTCAGCAGCGGGGGGGCCTCGGGATACGCAGTATTTT
TRBD1 | TRBJ1-1 | TRBV9 | NA | CASSGLDRGDTEAFF | TGTGCCAGCAGCGGATTGGACAGGGGCGACACTGAAGCTTTCTTT